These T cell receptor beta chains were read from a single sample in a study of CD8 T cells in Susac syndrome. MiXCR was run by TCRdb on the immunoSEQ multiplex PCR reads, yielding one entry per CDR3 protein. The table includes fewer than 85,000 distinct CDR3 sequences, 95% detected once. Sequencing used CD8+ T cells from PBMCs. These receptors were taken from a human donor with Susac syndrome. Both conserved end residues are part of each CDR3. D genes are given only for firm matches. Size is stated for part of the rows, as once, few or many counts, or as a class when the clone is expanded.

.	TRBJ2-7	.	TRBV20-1	TGCAGTGCTAGAGATCGCGGGGCAGCCTATTCCTACGAGCAGTACTTC	CSARDRGAAYSYEQYF
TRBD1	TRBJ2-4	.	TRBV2	TGTGCCAGCAGGTTGACAGGGATGGGACCCCTAGCCAAAAACATTCAGTACTTC	CASRLTGMGPLAKNIQYF
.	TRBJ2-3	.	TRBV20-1	TGCAGTGCTAGTGGACGCCTACCAGCCGGACCCACAGATACGCAGTATTTT	CSASGRLPAGPTDTQYF
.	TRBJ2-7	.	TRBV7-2	TGTGCCAGCAGCTTAGATACAGGGACCTACGAGCAGTACTTC	CASSLDTGTYEQYF
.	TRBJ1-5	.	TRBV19	TGTGCCAGTAGCGAGCTGGACAATAGCAATCAGCCCCAGCATTTT	CASSELDNSNQPQHF
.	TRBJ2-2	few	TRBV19	TGTGCCAGTAGTATCGGCGGGGAGCTGTTTTTT	CASSIGGELFF
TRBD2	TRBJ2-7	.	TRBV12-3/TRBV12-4	TGTGCCAGCAGTTCGCTGGGAGGGAGCTACGAGCAGTACTTC	CASSSLGGSYEQYF
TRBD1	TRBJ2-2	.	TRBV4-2	TGTGCCAGCAGCCAGGAACCGACAGGGCTCTTGGACACCGGGGAGCTGTTTTTT	CASSQEPTGLLDTGELFF
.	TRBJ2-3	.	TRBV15	TGTGCCACCAGCAGCGACCGCGCAGATACGCAGTTTTTT	CATSSDRADTQFF
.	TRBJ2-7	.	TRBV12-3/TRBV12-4	TGTGCCAGCATGTCAAGTAGGGGGGACGAGCAGTACTTC	CASMSSRGDEQYF
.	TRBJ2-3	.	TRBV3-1	TGTGCCAGCAGCCATGGGAACACAGATACGCAGTATTTT	CASSHGNTDTQYF
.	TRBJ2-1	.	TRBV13	TGTGCCAGCAGCACCAGACAACACAATGAGCAGTTCTTC	CASSTRQHNEQFF
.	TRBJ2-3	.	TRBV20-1	TGCAGTGCTAGAGATATCGCCGGGGCGGGGGCGCAAGGGGATACGCAGTATTTT	CSARDIAGAGAQGDTQYF
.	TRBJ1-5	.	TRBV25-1	TGTGCCAGCAGTGACAACAGCAATCAGCCCCAGCATTTT	CASSDNSNQPQHF
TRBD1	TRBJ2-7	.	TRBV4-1	TGCGCCAGCAGCCGAACCGGGACAGGACCCTCCTACGAGCAGTACTTC	CASSRTGTGPSYEQYF
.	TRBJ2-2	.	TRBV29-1	TGCAGCGTTGAATCGGAAAACACCGGGGAGCTGTTTTTT	CSVESENTGELFF
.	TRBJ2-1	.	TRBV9	TGTGCCAGCAGCGTAGGGCAGTCCTACAATGAGCAGTTCTTC	CASSVGQSYNEQFF
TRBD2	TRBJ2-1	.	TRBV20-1	TGCAGTGCTAGAGTTCGCGGGAGCTATGAGCAGTTCTTC	CSARVRGSYEQFF
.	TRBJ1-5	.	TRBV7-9	TGTGCCAGCAGCTTTGATTCAGTGGGCGATCAGCCCCAGCATTTT	CASSFDSVGDQPQHF
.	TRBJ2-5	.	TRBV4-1	TGCGCCAGCAGCCAAGAACCCTTCCAGGGTCTCGAAGAGACCCAGTACTTC	CASSQEPFQGLEETQYF
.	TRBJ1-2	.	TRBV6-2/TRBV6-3	TGTGCCAGCAGTTCCTGGGAACCAGCTATGAATGGCTACACCTTC	CASSSWEPAMNGYTF
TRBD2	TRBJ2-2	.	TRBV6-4	TGTGCCAGCAGTCCGACTAGCGCGAACACCGGGGAGCTGTTTTTT	CASSPTSANTGELFF
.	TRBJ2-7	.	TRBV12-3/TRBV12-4	TGTGCCAGCAGTTTAGCGGTCCCCTACGAGCAGTACTTC	CASSLAVPYEQYF
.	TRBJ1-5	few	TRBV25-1	TGTGCCAGCAGTGCGGGGGGTCAGCCCCAGCATTTT	CASSAGGQPQHF
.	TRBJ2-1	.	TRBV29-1	TGCAGCCTTAGGGTATACAATGAGCAGTTCTTC	CSLRVYNEQFF
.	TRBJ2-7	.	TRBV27	TGTGCCAGCAGTCCATCGACTAGTTTCTCCGAGCAGTACTTC	CASSPSTSFSEQYF
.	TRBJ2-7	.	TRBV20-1	TGCAGTGCTAGAGATTCAGGGGTCTCCTACGAGCAGTACTTC	CSARDSGVSYEQYF
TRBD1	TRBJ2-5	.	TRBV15	TGTGCCACCAGCAGAGCAACCGGGACAGGGTTTTTGGAGACCCAGTACTTC	CATSRATGTGFLETQYF